Listed below are T cell receptor beta chains from one sample, sequenced in a study of vaccination and CD4 T cells after COVID-19. TCRdb recomputed calls from the PCR reads with MiXCR, one row per CDR3 protein. This sample has approximately 15,000 distinct CDR3 sequences, with roughly three fifths found just once. Their antigens are not known. Sequenced sample: CD4+ T cells from blood, cultured in vitro. The receptor set was obtained from a human donor who had recovered from COVID-19. CDR3s include the opening cysteine and the closing phenylalanine or tryptophan. Rows give clone size only sometimes, using once, few, many, or a class for an expanded clone.

TRBV6-1,-,TRBJ2-1,CASSPRLGASGTPSYNEQFF
TRBV19,few,TRBJ1-4,CASSAMWHGEKLFF
TRBV10-3,once,TRBJ1-4,CAIIGGKLFF
TRBV20-1,few,TRBJ1-2,CSARDSGNYGYTF
TRBV7-8,-,TRBJ1-3,CASSPGGTEPYSGNTIYF
TRBV7-9,medium-sized,TRBJ1-1,CASSLDGGAEAFF
TRBV20-1,-,TRBJ2-1,CSARVWRSYNEQFF
TRBV7-9,-,TRBJ2-6,CASSSTGVGANVLTF
TRBV24-1,-,TRBJ2-1,CATSVKLAGANEQFF
TRBV19,few,TRBJ1-2,CASSIRPGDGYGYTF
TRBV19,once,TRBJ2-4,CASSIKLENIQYF
TRBV4-1,-,TRBJ2-5,CASKKAGIQETQYF
TRBV15,-,TRBJ2-5,CATSRGGGGETQYF
TRBV14,-,TRBJ1-1,CASSSQTGGTEAFF
TRBV19,few,TRBJ1-1,CASRGHLEGMNTEAFF
TRBV7-8,few,TRBJ1-1,CASSLEGGTWTEAFF
TRBV6-5,few,TRBJ2-5,CASSYSMTRDRGQETQYF
TRBV27,-,TRBJ2-7,CASSWTGTGVHEQYF
TRBV20-1,-,TRBJ2-2,CSARDATQGWDGELFF
TRBV2,once,TRBJ2-5,CASSEAGVGETQYF
TRBV27,-,TRBJ1-1,CASSLTRGRAFF
TRBV20-1,-,TRBJ2-1,CSASSTSGRGEQFF
TRBV19,few,TRBJ1-5,CASSIDLIPGPQHF
TRBV6-1,-,TRBJ2-7,CASSRDSAYEQYF
TRBV28,-,TRBJ2-7,CASSFVLGTSGRSSSYEQYF
TRBV30,-,TRBJ2-5,CAWSVQETQYF
TRBV6-1,-,TRBJ2-3,CASSEVRGGTDTQYF
TRBV7-3,-,TRBJ1-6,CASSLTGRNSPLHF
TRBV15,-,TRBJ2-2,CATSSRGSTGELFF
TRBV10-3,few,TRBJ2-5,CAISETFGGETQYF
TRBV20-1,few,TRBJ1-1,CSAPRDTEAFF
TRBV28,once,TRBJ1-5,CASRRGGQPQHF
TRBV20-1,-,TRBJ1-2,CSAPWGQGNGYTF
TRBV6-2/TRBV6-3,-,TRBJ1-2,CASSYRARSPAIDGYTF
TRBV7-9,-,TRBJ2-2,CASSLVRYPNTGELFF
TRBV7-9,-,TRBJ1-1,CASSSIENRGREAFF
TRBV7-2,-,TRBJ1-2,CASSLMEGSGYTF
TRBV5-1,-,TRBJ2-7,CTSATLAGGPGEQYF
TRBV20-1,-,TRBJ1-1,CSARPTLFYMNTEAFF
TRBV7-7,-,TRBJ2-5,CASSLGGQGSETQYF
TRBV19,-,TRBJ2-3,CASRKLAGTPDTQYF
TRBV7-9,-,TRBJ2-5,CASSLNGIETQYF
TRBV12-3/TRBV12-4,-,TRBJ2-5,CASSYGSGEETQYF
TRBV11-2,-,TRBJ1-2,CASSLDPGGVGGYTF
TRBV7-9,-,TRBJ2-3,CASSLRALAGIDTQYF
TRBV9,-,TRBJ1-2,CASSVEDRGRGYTF
TRBV5-1,-,TRBJ2-5,CASSFPRDSGLETQYF
TRBV12-3/TRBV12-4,once,TRBJ1-2,CASSFQDNYGYTF
TRBV7-2,few,TRBJ1-1,CASSFRDRGTEAFF
TRBV20-1,-,TRBJ1-2,CSAKQSQGARGYTF
TRBV6-2/TRBV6-3,-,TRBJ2-7,CASSQTVYEQYF
TRBV11-2,-,TRBJ2-7,CASSPTTGASYEQYF
TRBV28,-,TRBJ2-7,CASNMGQGYEQYF
TRBV20-1,-,TRBJ1-2,CSARDHLSTRTGTYGYTF